This passage covers 5 T cell receptor beta chains from one sample sequenced in a study of CD8 T cells in Susac syndrome. Reverse transcription of roughly 0.5 to 1 ug RNA was performed with random hexamers. A single record per CDR3 protein comes from TCRdb applying MiXCR to the immunoSEQ multiplex PCR reads. Found here are about 400,000 distinct CDR3 sequences, approximately 85% of them singletons; the top ten hold about 0.12%. The specimen sequenced was CD8+ T cells from PBMCs. These receptors were taken from a human donor with multiple sclerosis.

The chain uses TRBV6-1 and TRBJ2-2; possible D gene TRBD2, 6 bases. The CDR3 loop spans 13 amino acids. Germline lookup yields CDR1 MNHNS and CDR2 SASEGT. The V gene lost 8 bases and the J gene lost 7 bases, with 14 bases spanning the gap. The CDR3 loop reads CASRDSGIGELFF. The CDR3 region has the DNA TGTGCCAGCCGGGACTCTGGGATCGGGGAGCTGTTTTTT.

This clonotype was counted once. The J gene is TRBJ2-5, the V gene TRBV28, with D possibly matching TRBD1 (6 bases). Trimming took 6 bases from V and 0 from J, leaving 14 bases between them. Germline V gives CDR1 MDHEN, CDR2 SYDVKM. The CDR3 consists of 15 residues. The CDR3 region is CASRGGQSYQETQYF. The CDR3 nucleotides read TGTGCCAGCAGGGGTGGACAGAGTTACCAAGAGACCCAGTACTTC.

This chain uses TRBV27 with TRBJ2-3; D unresolved. V dropped 8 bases and J dropped 0 bases, with 18 bases sitting between them. This CDR3 comprises 16 residues. Germline V CDR1 and CDR2: MNHEY, SMNVEV (reference sequence). The CDR3 nucleotides are TGTGCCAGCCGACCCCATTGGCGGTGGAGCACAGATACGCAGTATTTT. Protein: CASRPHWRWSTDTQYF.

The genes are TRBV7-9 and TRBJ1-1, with 7 bases fitting TRBD1. After removal of 4 bases from V and 1 base from J, the junction contained 6 bases not matched to a gene. Germline assignment: CDR1 SEHNR and CDR2 FQNEAQ (reference sequence). The CDR3 spans 15 residues. CDR3 nucleotides: TGTGCCAGCAGCTCAACGACAGGGCCGAACACTGAAGCTTTCTTT. Its translation: CASSSTTGPNTEAFF.

This rearrangement joins TRBV27 to TRBJ1-1; a weak D match, TRBD1 (5 bases). The CDR3 spans 14 residues. CDR1 and CDR2 from the germline V gene are MNHEY and SMNVEV (reference sequence). Deletions cut 5 bases from V and 4 bases from J, with 14 bases between. DNA for the CDR3: TGTGCCAGCAGTCAATACCAGGGCAGCACTGAAGCTTTCTTT. Translating it yields CASSQYQGSTEAFF.